The source of this TCR beta chain is a study of OX40 agonist ivuxolimab in advanced cancers. Generated by immunoSEQ multiplex PCR, the TCRdb table keeps only in-frame clones and is missing some. This table holds about 73,000 clones, 75% to 90% found once. The CDR3 consists of 16 residues. V dropped 3 bases and J dropped 0 bases, with 11 bases sitting between them. CDR1 is MGHRA and CDR2 is YSYEKL in the germline V gene. No patient had autoimmune disease or received systemic immunosuppression. The sequences come from CD4+ or CD8+ T cells sorted from blood, collected in a trial of the OX40 agonist ivuxolimab. The receptor comes from an adult with an advanced solid tumor such as melanoma, head and neck, liver or kidney cancer. This chain connects TRBV4-1 to TRBJ2-2; D call uncertain. The CDR3 DNA reads TGCGCCAGCAGCCACCGCCCGACACCGAACACCGGGGAGCTGTTTTTT. This translates into CASSHRPTPNTGELFF.